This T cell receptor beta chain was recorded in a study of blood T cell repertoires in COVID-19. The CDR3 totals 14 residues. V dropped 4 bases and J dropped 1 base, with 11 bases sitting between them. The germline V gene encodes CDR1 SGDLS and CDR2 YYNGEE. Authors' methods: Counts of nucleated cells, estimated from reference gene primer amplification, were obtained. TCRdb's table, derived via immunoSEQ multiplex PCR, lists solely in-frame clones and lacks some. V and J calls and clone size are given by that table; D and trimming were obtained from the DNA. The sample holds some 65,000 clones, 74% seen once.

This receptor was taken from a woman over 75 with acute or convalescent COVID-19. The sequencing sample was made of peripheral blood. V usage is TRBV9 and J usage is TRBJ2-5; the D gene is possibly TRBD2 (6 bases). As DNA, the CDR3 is TGTGCCAGCAGCTTATTAGCGGCCCAAGAGACCCAGTACTTC. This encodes CASSLLAAQETQYF.